The 18 T cell receptor beta chains listed next were all sequenced from one sample in a study of shared clonotypes between healthy human individuals. Produced via immunoSEQ multiplex PCR; TCRdb's table is partial and in-frame only. The sample records about 99,000 clones, approximately 51% being singletons. Input material: PBMCs. Source of these receptors: a woman in her 40s in good health. Some clones in this sample may be carry-over from other donors' samples.

Comment on this clone: Additional DNA sequences in this sample encode the identical CDR3. The chain carries TRBV14 and TRBJ2-7; D not resolved. V was shortened by 2 bases and J by 3 bases, with 2 bases between the two germline ends. CDR3 length equals 11 residues. Germline values: CDR1 SGHDN, CDR2 FVKESK. CDR3 DNA: TGTGCCAGCAGCCAATTCTACGAGCAGTACTTC. Translation: CASSQFYEQYF.

In its sample, this clone ranks as medium-sized. J is TRBJ2-1 and V is TRBV10-1; tentatively, D is TRBD1 or TRBD2 (6 bases each). Trimming removed 3 bases from V and 4 bases from J, with 7 bases in between. Germline V lookup: CDR1 WNHNN, CDR2 SYGVQD (reference sequence). The CDR3 is 13 amino acids. This CDR3 reads CASSEGGYNEQFF. CDR3 nucleotide sequence: TGCGCCAGCAGTGAAGGGGGGTACAATGAGCAGTTCTTC.

In the case of this clone: One end of the junction varies from germline; a read error may be responsible. The chain uses TRBV2 and TRBJ2-5; 7 bases agree with TRBD1. The V gene's germline CDR1 is SNHLY and CDR2 FYNNEI. This CDR3 has 11 amino acids. The DNA for the CDR3 is TGTGCCAGCAGGGAAAGCAGGGGGATGGACTTC. It codes for CASRESRGMDF.

A word on this clone: Since a much larger clone is just one base distant, this may be a read error. Other DNA sequences in the sample encode the same CDR3. The J gene is TRBJ2-7, the V gene TRBV30, with D possibly called TRBD1 or TRBD2 (5 bases each). CDR1 and CDR2 (germline): GTSNPN, SVGIG (reference sequence). V was trimmed by 1 base and J by 5 bases, leaving 15 bases between them. The length of the CDR3 is 14 residues. As DNA, the CDR3 is TGTGCCTGGAGTGAGGGGACCCCTCGGGACGAGCAGTACTTC. Protein product: CAWSEGTPRDEQYF.

This clone has a count of ten or more. The V and J genes are TRBV10-3 and TRBJ1-4; unclear D gene. Trimming pared 6 bases from V and 7 bases from J, leaving 12 bases between. CDR1 is ENHRY, CDR2 SYGVKD, per germline. The CDR3 length is 13 residues. The CDR3 DNA sequence: TGTGCCATCAGCAGTGGGCTGGTTGAAAAACTGTTTTTT. Its translation is CAISSGLVEKLFF.

J is TRBJ2-7 and V is TRBV5-4; possible D gene TRBD2, 6 bases. Trimming shortened V by 5 bases and J by 1 base, and 16 bases separated the two germline ends. The CDR3 extends over 15 amino acids. In germline, CDR1 is SGHNT, CDR2 YYREEE (reference sequence). DNA of the CDR3: TGTGCCAGCAGGAACGCGGGACCGAGTTCCTACGAGCAGTACTTC. The encoded protein is CASRNAGPSSYEQYF.

There are a few counts of this clone. The chain is built from TRBV4-1 and TRBJ1-5, with D possibly being TRBD1 (6 bases). The V and J ends lost 1 base and 3 bases respectively, with 16 bases between them. The germline V gene encodes CDR1 MGHRA and CDR2 YSYEKL. CDR3 size: 17 residues. The CDR3: CASSQVALQGNNQPQHF. Here the CDR3 DNA reads TGCGCCAGCAGCCAAGTAGCCCTACAGGGCAACAATCAGCCCCAGCATTTT.

This clone has a count of ten or more. The CDR3 DNA follows: TGTGCCTCGTCTCGCCTGGGGGACACTGAAGCTTTCTTT. This codes for CASSRLGDTEAFF. The rearrangement uses TRBV30 and TRBJ1-1; the D gene is possibly TRBD1 (5 bases). The CDR3 runs to 13 residues. Trimming stripped 7 bases from V and 3 bases from J, with 15 bases between. Germline V lookup: CDR1 GTSNPN, CDR2 SVGIG (reference sequence).

This clone has ten or more counts. The chain combines TRBV7-2 with TRBJ2-2; 9 bases are a match to TRBD2. Germline CDR1 and CDR2: SGHTA and FQGNSA. V shed 6 bases, J shed 5 bases, and the junction held 4 bases outside the gene matches. The CDR3 is 14 amino acids. The CDR3 here is CASSPTSGTGELFF. CDR3 DNA: TGTGCCAGCAGTCCCACTAGCGGGACCGGGGAGCTGTTTTTT.

The chain combines TRBV19 with TRBJ2-7, with 7 bases lining up with TRBD1. Per germline, CDR1 LNHDA and CDR2 SQIVND (reference sequence). The trim removed 4 bases at V and 11 bases at J, leaving 20 bases unmatched. This CDR3 is 16 amino acids long. The CDR3, as DNA: TGTGCCAGTAGTACCCGACAGGGTACTGGTACGATTTCGAAGTACTTC. This gives the protein CASSTRQGTGTISKYF.

In nucleotides, the CDR3 is TGTGCCAGCAGCTTACAGGGATTAGAACGAGATACGCAGTATTTT. Translated, it gives CASSLQGLERDTQYF. The chain couples TRBV7-3 to TRBJ2-3, with TRBD1 as a possible D gene (5 bases). V lost 2 bases and J lost 5, with 14 bases in between. CDR1 and CDR2 (germline): SGHTA, FQGTGA. The CDR3 is 15 amino acids.

This clone was picked up many times. The chain combines TRBV28 with TRBJ2-1; 12 nucleotides align to TRBD2. V was clipped by 7 bases and J by 7 bases; unmatched bases: 11. Germline assignment: CDR1 MDHEN and CDR2 SYDVKM. This CDR3 has 16 amino acids. CDR3 in DNA: TGTGCCAGCATTAAAGCCGGGACTAGCGGGTTTAATGAGCAGTTCTTC. Its protein is CASIKAGTSGFNEQFF.

The chain joins TRBV6-5 to TRBJ1-1, with 7 bases fitting TRBD1. V gave up 5 bases and J gave up 5 bases; unmatched junction bases: 11. Germline V gene data show CDR1 as MNHEY and CDR2 as SVGAGI. The CDR3 totals 15 residues. The CDR3 loop reads CASSGPTGFRTEAFF. CDR3 DNA sequence: TGTGCCAGCAGTGGGCCGACAGGGTTTAGGACTGAAGCTTTCTTT.

This clone showed up many times. V and J are TRBV28 and TRBJ2-7; 10 bases are shared with TRBD1. The germline CDR1 and CDR2 sequences are MDHEN and SYDVKM. The V segment lost 6 bases and the J segment 5 bases; nucleotides outside the gene matches: 7. CDR3 length: 14 amino acids. The CDR3 DNA is TGTGCCAGCAGCCTACCAGGGACAGGGGACGAGCAGTACTTC. Protein product: CASSLPGTGDEQYF.

In the case of this clone: A far more abundant clone sits one base away, making this likely a read error. This chain connects TRBV30 to TRBJ1-2, with D unclear. Germline V gene data show CDR1 as GTSNPN and CDR2 as SVGIG (reference sequence). Trimming took 0 bases from V and 4 from J, leaving 9 bases between them. CDR3 length: 13 amino acids. CDR3 amino acids: CAWSVVGPYGYTF. Here the CDR3 DNA reads TGTGCCTGGAGTGTTGTGGGCCCCTATGGCTACACCTTC. The full variable domain, with the rest looked up from reference TRBV30 and TRBJ1-2, is SQTIHQWPATLVQPVGSPLSLECTVEGTSNPNLYWYRQAAGRGLQLLFYSVGIGQISSEVPQNLSASRPQDRQFILSSKKLLLSDSGFYLCAWSVVGPYGYTFGSGTRLTVV.

In the case of this clone: The junction departs from germline at one end; a sequencing error may be responsible. V gene TRBV6-5 combines with J gene TRBJ2-3, with D uncertain. This CDR3 comprises 15 residues. CDR1 MNHEY and CDR2 SVGAGI come from the germline V gene. The CDR3 nucleotides are TGTGCCAGCAGTGTACAGCCGACCGGCACAGATACGCAGTTTTTT. Its translation is CASSVQPTGTDTQFF.

The sample holds one count of this clone. This sequence joins TRBV5-1 and TRBJ2-5, with D possibly matching TRBD2 (6 bases). V lost 1 base and J lost 2, with 12 bases in between. The CDR3 is 15 residues long. CDR1 is SGHRS, CDR2 YFSETQ, per germline. CDR3 DNA: TGCGCCAGCAGCTTGCTCGGGACTTTACAAGAGACCCAGTACTTC. It is translated as CASSLLGTLQETQYF.

J is TRBJ1-5 and V is TRBV30; 9 bases are a match to TRBD1. Losses at the gene ends were 2 bases for V and 9 bases for J; bases not matched to a gene: 5. Germline lookup yields CDR1 GTSNPN and CDR2 SVGIG (reference sequence). The CDR3 extends over 13 amino acids. In nucleotides, the CDR3 is TGTGCCTGGAGTCGGGACAGGGTTACGCCCCAGCATTTT. It translates to CAWSRDRVTPQHF.